This T cell receptor beta chain was identified during a study of T cell responses to AZD1222 COVID-19 vaccine. Using immunoSEQ multiplex PCR, the repertoire was profiled, and TCRdb retains in-frame clones only, with some absent. The sample consists of more than 85,000 clones, approximately 86% of them appearing once. Sequencing was performed on peripheral blood, taken on day 0 of AZD1222 vaccination. This TCR came from an adult in good health.

DNA of the CDR3: TGTGCCAGCTCACCCACAGTTGAGTTACGGAATGAAAAACTGTTTTTT. It is translated as CASSPTVELRNEKLFF. The chain uses TRBV18 and TRBJ1-4; no clear D gene. This CDR3 comprises 16 residues. Germline CDR1 and CDR2: KGHSH and LQKENI. The germline V and J ends were trimmed by 3 bases and 5 bases, with 16 bases remaining between them.